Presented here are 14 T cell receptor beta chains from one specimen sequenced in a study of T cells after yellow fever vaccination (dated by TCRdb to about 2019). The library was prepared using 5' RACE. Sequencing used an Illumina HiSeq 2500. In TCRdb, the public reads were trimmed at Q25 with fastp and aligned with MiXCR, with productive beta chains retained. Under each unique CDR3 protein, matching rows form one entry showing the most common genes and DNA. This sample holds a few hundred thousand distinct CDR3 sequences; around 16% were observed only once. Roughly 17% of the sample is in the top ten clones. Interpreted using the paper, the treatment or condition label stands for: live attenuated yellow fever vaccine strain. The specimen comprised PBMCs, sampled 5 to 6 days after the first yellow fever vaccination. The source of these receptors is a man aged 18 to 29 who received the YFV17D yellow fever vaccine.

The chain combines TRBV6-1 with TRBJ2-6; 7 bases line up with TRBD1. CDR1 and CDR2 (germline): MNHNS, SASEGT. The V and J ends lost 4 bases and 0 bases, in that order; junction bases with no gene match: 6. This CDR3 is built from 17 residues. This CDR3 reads CASSGGWDSSGANVLTF. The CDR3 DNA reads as TGTGCCAGCAGTGGAGGGTGGGACAGCTCTGGGGCCAACGTCCTGACTTTC.

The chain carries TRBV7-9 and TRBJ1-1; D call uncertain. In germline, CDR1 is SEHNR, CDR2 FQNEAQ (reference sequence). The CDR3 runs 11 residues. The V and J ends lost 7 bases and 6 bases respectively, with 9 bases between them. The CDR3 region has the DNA TGTGCCAGCACCCCGAAACCTGAAGCTTTCTTT. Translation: CASTPKPEAFF.

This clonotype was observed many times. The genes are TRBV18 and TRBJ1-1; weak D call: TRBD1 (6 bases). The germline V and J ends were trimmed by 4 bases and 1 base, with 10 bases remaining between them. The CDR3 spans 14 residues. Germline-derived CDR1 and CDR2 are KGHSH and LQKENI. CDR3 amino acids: CASSQGHSNTEAFF. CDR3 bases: TGTGCCAGCTCACAGGGACACTCGAACACTGAAGCTTTCTTT. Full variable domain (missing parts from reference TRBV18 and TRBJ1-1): NAGVMQNPRHLVRRRGQEARLRCSPMKGHSHVYWYRQLPEEGLKFMVYLQKENIIDESGMPKERFSAEFPKEGPSILRIQQVVRGDSAAYFCASSQGHSNTEAFFGQGTRLTVV.

Written as DNA, the CDR3 is TGTGCCAGCAGCAAAGGGGAGAGGGTGAGGAATGAGCAGTTCTTC. As protein: CASSKGERVRNEQFF. This chain connects TRBV7-2 to TRBJ2-1; tentatively, D is TRBD1 or TRBD2 (5 bases each). The V end lost 5 bases, the J end lost 7 bases, and 18 bases lay between the germline ends. This CDR3 is 15 amino acids long. Germline V gene data show CDR1 as SGHTA and CDR2 as FQGNSA.

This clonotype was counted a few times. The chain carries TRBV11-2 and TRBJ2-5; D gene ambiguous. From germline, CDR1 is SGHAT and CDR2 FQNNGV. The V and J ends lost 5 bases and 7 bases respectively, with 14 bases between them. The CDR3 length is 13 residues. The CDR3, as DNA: TGTGCCAGCAGCCCCCCACCGAAAGGGACCCAGTACTTC. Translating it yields CASSPPPKGTQYF.

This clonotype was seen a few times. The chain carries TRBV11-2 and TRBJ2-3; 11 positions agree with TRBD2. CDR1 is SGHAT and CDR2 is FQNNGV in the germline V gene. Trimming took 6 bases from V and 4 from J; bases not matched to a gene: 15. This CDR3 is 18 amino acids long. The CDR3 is CASRPGVAGGREADTQYF. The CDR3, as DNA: TGTGCCAGCAGGCCGGGGGTAGCGGGGGGGCGGGAGGCAGATACGCAGTATTTT. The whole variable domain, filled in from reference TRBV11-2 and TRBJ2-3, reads EAGVAQSPRYKIIEKRQSVAFWCNPISGHATLYWYQQILGQGPKLLIQFQNNGVVDDSQLPKDRFSAERLKGVDSTLKIQPAKLEDSAVYLCASRPGVAGGREADTQYFGPGTRLTVL.

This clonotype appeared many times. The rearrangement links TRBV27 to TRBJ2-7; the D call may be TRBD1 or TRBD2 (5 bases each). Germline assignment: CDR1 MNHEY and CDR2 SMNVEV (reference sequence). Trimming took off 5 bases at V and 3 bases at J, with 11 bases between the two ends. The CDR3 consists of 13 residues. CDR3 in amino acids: CASSQRQGYEQYF. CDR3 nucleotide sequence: TGTGCCAGCAGTCAGCGGCAGGGCTACGAGCAGTACTTC.

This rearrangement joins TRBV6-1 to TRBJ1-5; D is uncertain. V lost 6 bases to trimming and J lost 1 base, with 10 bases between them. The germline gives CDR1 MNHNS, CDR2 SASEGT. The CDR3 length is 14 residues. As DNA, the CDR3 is TGTGCCAGCAGCGCTTGGGAAAGCAATCAGCCCCAGCATTTT. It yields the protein CASSAWESNQPQHF.

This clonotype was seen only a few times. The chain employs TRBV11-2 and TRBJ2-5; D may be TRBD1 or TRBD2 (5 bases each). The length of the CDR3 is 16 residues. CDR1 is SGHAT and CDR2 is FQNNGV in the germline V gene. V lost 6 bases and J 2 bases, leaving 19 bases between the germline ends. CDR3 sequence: CASRDLRGGVQETQYF. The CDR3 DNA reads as TGTGCCAGCAGAGACTTGAGGGGTGGTGTTCAAGAGACCCAGTACTTC.

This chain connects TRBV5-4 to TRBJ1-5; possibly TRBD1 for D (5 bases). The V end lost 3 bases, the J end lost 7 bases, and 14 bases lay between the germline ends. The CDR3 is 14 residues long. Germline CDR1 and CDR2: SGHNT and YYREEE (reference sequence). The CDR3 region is CASSSYPKGQPQHF. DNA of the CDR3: TGTGCCAGCAGCTCGTACCCTAAGGGGCAGCCCCAGCATTTT.

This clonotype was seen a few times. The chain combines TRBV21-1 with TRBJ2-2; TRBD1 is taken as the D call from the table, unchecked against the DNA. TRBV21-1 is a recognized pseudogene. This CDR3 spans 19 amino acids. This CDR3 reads CASSKANRASVTNTGELFF. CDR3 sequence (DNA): TGTGCCAGCAGCAAAGCTAACAGGGCTTCCGTTACGAACACCGGGGAGCTGTTTTTT.

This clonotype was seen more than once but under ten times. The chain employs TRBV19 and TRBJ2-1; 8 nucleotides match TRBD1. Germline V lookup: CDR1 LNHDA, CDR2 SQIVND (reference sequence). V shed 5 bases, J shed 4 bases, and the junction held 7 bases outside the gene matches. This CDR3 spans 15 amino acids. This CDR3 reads CASSVTGVPYNEQFF. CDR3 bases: TGTGCCAGTAGTGTGACAGGGGTTCCTTACAATGAGCAGTTCTTC.

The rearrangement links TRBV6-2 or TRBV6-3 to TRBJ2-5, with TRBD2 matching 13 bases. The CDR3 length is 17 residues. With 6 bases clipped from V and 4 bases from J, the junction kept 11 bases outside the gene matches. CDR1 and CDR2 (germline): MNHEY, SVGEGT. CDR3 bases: TGTGCCAGCAGGTACAGCGGGACTAGCGGGGCCCGAGAGACCCAGTACTTC. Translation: CASRYSGTSGARETQYF.

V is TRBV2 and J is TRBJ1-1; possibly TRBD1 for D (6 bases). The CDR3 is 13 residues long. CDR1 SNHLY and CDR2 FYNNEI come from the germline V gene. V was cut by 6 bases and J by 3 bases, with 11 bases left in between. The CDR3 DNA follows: TGTGCCAGCAGCATAGACAGGTACACTGAAGCTTTCTTT. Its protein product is CASSIDRYTEAFF.